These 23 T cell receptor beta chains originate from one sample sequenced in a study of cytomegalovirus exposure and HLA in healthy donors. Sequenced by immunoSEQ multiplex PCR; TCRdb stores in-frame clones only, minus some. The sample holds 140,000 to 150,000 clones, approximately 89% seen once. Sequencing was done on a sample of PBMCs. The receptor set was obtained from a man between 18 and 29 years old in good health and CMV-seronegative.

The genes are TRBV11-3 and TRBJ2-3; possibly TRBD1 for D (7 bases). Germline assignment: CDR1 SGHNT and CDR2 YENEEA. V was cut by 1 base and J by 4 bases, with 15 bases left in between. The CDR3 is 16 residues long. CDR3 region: CASSLVGGGVSDTQYF. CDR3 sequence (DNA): TGTGCCAGCAGCTTAGTTGGAGGGGGCGTTTCAGATACGCAGTATTTT.

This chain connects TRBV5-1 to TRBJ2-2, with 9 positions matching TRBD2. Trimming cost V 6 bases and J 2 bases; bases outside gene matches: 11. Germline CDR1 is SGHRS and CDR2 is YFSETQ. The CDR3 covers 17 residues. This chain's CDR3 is CASTSIAGVPNTGELFF. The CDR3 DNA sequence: TGCGCCAGCACCTCAATAGCGGGAGTGCCAAACACCGGGGAGCTGTTTTTT. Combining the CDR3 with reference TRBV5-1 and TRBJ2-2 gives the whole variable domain KAGVTQTPRYLIKTRGQQVTLSCSPISGHRSVSWYQQTPGQGLQFLFEYFSETQRNKGNFPGRFSGRQFSNSRSEMNVSTLELGDSALYLCASTSIAGVPNTGELFFGEGSRLTVL.

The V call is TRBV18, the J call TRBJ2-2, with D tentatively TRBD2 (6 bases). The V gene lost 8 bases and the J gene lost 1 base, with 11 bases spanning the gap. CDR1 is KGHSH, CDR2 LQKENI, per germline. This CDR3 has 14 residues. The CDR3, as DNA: TGTGCCAGCCGGGGGTTCGGGAACACCGGGGAGCTGTTTTTT. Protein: CASRGFGNTGELFF.

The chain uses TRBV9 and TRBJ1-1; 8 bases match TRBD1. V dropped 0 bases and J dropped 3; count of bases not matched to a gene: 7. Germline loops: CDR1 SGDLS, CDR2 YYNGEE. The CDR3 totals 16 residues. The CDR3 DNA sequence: TGTGCCAGCAGCGTAGCTTTGACAGGGGCCGACACTGAAGCTTTCTTT. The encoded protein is CASSVALTGADTEAFF.

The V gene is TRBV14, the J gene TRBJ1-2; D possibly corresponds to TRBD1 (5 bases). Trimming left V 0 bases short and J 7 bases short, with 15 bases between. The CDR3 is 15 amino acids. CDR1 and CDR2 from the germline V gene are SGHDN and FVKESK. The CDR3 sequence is CASSQDNAGLSGYTF. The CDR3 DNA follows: TGTGCCAGCAGCCAAGATAACGCAGGGCTCTCTGGCTACACCTTC.

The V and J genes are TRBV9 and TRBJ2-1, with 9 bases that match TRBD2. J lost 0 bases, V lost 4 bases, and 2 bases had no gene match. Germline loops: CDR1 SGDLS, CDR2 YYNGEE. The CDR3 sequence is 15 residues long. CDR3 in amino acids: CASSPSGNSYNEQFF. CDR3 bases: TGTGCCAGCAGCCCTAGCGGGAACTCCTACAATGAGCAGTTCTTC.

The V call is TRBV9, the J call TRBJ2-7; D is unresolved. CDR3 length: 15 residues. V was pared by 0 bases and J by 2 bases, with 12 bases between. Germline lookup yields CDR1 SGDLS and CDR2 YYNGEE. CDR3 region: CASSVAGDLAYEQYV. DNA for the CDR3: TGTGCCAGCAGCGTAGCGGGTGACCTCGCCTACGAGCAGTACGTC.

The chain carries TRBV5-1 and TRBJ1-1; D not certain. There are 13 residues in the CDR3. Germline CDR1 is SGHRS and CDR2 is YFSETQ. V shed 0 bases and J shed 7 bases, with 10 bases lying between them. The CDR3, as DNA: TGCGCCAGCAGCTTGGTCCCGGTGGTTGAAGCTTTCTTT. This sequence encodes CASSLVPVVEAFF.

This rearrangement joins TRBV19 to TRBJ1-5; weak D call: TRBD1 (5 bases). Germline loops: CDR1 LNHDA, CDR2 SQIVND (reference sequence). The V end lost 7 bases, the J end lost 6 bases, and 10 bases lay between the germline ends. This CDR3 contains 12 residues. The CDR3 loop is CASKGQGQPQHF. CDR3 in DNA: TGTGCCAGTAAGGGGCAAGGTCAGCCCCAGCATTTT.

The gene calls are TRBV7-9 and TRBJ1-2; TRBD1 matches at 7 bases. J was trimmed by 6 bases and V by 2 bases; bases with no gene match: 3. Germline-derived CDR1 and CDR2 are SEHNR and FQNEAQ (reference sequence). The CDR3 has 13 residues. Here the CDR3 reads CASSLTRGDGYTF. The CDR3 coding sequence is TGTGCCAGCAGCTTAACCAGGGGGGATGGCTACACCTTC.

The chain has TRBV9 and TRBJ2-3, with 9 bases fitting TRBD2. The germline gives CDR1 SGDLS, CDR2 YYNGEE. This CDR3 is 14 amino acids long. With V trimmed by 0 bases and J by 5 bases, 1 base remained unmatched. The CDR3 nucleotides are TGTGCCAGCAGCGTAGGCGGGGGGGAAGATACGCAGTATTTT. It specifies CASSVGGGEDTQYF. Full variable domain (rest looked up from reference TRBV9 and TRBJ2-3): DSGVTQTPKHLITATGQRVTLRCSPRSGDLSVYWYQQSLDQGLQFLIQYYNGEERAKGNILERFSAQQFPDLHSELNLSSLELGDSALYFCASSVGGGEDTQYFGPGTRLTVL.

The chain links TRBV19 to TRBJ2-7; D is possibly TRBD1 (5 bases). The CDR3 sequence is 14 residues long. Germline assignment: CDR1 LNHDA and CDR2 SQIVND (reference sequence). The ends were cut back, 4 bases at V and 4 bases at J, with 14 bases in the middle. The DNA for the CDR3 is TGTGCCAGTAGTAGCCCAGGGATGGCGTACGAGCAGTACTTC. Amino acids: CASSSPGMAYEQYF.

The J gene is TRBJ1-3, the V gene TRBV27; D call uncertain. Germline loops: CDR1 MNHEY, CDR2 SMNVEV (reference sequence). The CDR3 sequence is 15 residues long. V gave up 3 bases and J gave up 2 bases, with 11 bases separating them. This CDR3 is CASSLEGVPGNTIYF. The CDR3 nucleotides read TGTGCCAGCAGTTTGGAGGGCGTCCCTGGAAACACCATATATTTT.

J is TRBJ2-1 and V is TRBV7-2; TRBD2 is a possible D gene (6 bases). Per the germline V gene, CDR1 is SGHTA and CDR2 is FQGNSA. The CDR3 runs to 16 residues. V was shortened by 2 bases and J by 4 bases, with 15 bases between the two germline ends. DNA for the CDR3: TGTGCCAGCAGCTTATGGTTTTCTAGCGCTTACAATGAGCAGTTCTTC. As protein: CASSLWFSSAYNEQFF.

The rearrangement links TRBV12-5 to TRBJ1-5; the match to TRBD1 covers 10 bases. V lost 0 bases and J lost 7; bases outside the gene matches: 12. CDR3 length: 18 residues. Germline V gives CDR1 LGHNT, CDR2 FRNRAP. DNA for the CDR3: TGTGCTAGTGGTTTGGTAGCACCCGGGACAGGGGACCGGCAGCCCCAGCATTTT. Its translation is CASGLVAPGTGDRQPQHF. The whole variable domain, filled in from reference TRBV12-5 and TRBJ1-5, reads DARVTQTPRHKVTEMGQEVTMRCQPILGHNTVFWYRQTMMQGLELLAYFRNRAPLDDSGMPKDRFSAEMPDATLATLKIQPSEPRDSAVYFCASGLVAPGTGDRQPQHFGDGTRLSIL.

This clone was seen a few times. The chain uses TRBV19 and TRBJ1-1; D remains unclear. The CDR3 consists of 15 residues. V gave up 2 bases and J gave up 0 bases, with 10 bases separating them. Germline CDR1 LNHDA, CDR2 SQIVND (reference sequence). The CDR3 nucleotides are TGTGCCAGTAGTATAATATCCACAGTGAACACTGAAGCTTTCTTT. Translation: CASSIISTVNTEAFF.

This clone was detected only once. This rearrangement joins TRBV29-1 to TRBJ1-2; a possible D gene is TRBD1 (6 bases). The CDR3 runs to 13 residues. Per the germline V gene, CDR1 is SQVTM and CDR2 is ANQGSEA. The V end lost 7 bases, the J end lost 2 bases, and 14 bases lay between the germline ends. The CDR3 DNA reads TGCAGCGCCCGGACAGCCAACAACTATGGCTACACCTTC. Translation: CSARTANNYGYTF.

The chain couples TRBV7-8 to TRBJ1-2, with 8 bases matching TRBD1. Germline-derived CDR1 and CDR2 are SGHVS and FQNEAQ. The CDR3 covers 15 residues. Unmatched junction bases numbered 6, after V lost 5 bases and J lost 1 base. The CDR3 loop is CASSITRGLNYGYTF. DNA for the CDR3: TGTGCCAGCAGCATCACCAGGGGGCTTAACTATGGCTACACCTTC. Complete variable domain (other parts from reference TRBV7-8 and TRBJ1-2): GAGVSQSPRYKVAKRGQDVALRCDPISGHVSLFWYQQALGQGPEFLTYFQNEAQLDKSGLPSDRFFAERPEGSVSTLKIQRTQQEDSAVYLCASSITRGLNYGYTFGSGTRLTVV.

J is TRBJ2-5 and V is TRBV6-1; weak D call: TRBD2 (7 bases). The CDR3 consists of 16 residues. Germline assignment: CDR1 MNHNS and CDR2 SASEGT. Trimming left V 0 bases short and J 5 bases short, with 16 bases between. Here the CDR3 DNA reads TGTGCCAGCAGTGAAGCGCCAGGGAGGGGGTCGGAGACCCAGTACTTC. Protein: CASSEAPGRGSETQYF.

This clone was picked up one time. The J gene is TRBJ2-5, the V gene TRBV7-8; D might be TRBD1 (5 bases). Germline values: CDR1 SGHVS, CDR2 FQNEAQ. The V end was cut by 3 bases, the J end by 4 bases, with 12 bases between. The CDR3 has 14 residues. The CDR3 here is CASSFNAGRETQYF. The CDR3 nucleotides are TGTGCCAGCAGCTTTAATGCAGGGCGAGAGACCCAGTACTTC.

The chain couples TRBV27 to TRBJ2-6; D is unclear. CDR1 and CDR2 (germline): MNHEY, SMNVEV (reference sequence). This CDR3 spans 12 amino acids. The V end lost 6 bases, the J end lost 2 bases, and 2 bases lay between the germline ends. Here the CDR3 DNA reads TGTGCCAGCAGCGCTGGGGCCAACGTCCTGACTTTC. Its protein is CASSAGANVLTF.

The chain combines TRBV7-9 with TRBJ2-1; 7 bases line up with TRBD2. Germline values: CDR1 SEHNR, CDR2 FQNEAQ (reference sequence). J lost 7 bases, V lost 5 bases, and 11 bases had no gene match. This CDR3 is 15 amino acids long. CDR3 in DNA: TGTGCCAGCAGCCCTGGGAGGGGAGGGTTTAATGAGCAGTTCTTC. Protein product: CASSPGRGGFNEQFF.

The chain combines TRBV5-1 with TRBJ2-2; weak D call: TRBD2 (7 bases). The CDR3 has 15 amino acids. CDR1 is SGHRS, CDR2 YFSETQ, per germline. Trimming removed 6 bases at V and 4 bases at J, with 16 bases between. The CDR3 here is CASTSRGASTGELFF. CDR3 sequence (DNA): TGCGCCAGCACCTCCCGGGGGGCGAGCACCGGGGAGCTGTTTTTT.